What follows are 30 T cell receptor beta chains derived from one specimen sequenced in a study of post-analysis software for immune sequencing data. General study results and limits: Included in a set of about five TRBV segments more frequent in patients than controls were TRBV5-6, TRBV5-1 and TRBV20-1.

Prepared libraries of TCR beta cDNA carried unique molecular identifiers. Via MiXCR, TCRdb re-called the PCR reads, giving one row per CDR3 protein. The sample shows about 770,000 distinct CDR3 sequences, 46% of them seen only once. No antigens are known for them. Sequencing input: blood. These TCRs come from a girl between 5 and 17 years old with multiple sclerosis.

This clonotype is a singleton in its sample. This chain joins TRBV7-9 and TRBJ2-5; D call uncertain. The CDR3 covers 12 residues. Germline values: CDR1 SEHNR, CDR2 FQNEAQ (reference sequence). V dropped 5 bases and J dropped 13 bases, with 17 bases sitting between them. The CDR3 protein is CASSPNYNELYF. The DNA of the CDR3 is TGTGCCAGCAGCCCGAACTACAACGAGCTGTACTTC.

The chain joins TRBV20-1 to TRBJ2-5; 8 nucleotides match TRBD2. This CDR3 region has 19 residues. From germline, CDR1 is DFQATT and CDR2 SNEGSKA (reference sequence). Germline trimming cut 0 bases from V and 1 base from J; bases unmatched to any gene: 16. This chain's CDR3 is CSARDSGVETSTLQETQYF. DNA of the CDR3: TGCAGTGCTAGAGATAGCGGGGTCGAGACTAGCACCCTCCAAGAGACCCAGTACTTC.

The CDR3: CASSLKSLSTDTQYF. DNA of the CDR3: TGTGCCAGCAGCTTAAAATCACTCAGCACAGATACGCAGTATTTT. The rearrangement links TRBV7-3 to TRBJ2-3; no clear D. CDR1 SGHTA and CDR2 FQGTGA come from the germline V gene. The CDR3 contains 15 residues. The ends were cut back, 1 base at V and 0 bases at J, with 8 bases in the middle.

This clonotype was observed a few times. This rearrangement joins TRBV9 to TRBJ2-5; 9 positions agree with TRBD1. This CDR3 has 15 amino acids. Germline V CDR1 and CDR2: SGDLS, YYNGEE. Unmatched junction bases numbered 2, after V lost 0 bases and J lost 2 bases. The CDR3 here is CASSVGGTGQETQYF. The CDR3 bases are TGTGCCAGCAGCGTAGGAGGGACAGGGCAAGAGACCCAGTACTTC.

The chain joins TRBV18 to TRBJ1-2; D gene ambiguous. This CDR3 is built from 14 residues. With 3 bases removed from V and 4 bases from J, the gap between germline ends came to 12 bases. In germline, CDR1 is KGHSH, CDR2 LQKENI. The CDR3 loop is CASSPPTESYGYTF. CDR3 nucleotide sequence: TGTGCCAGCTCACCGCCAACAGAGAGCTATGGCTACACCTTC.

The V and J genes are TRBV14 and TRBJ2-1, with D perhaps being TRBD1 or TRBD2 (5 bases each). Looked up from germline, CDR1 is SGHDN and CDR2 is FVKESK. This CDR3 has 14 residues. Trimming pared 6 bases from V and 7 bases from J, leaving 16 bases between. CDR3 nucleotide sequence: TGTGCCAGCAGTCCTGGGACCCCAAGGAATGAGCAGTTCTTC. Translation: CASSPGTPRNEQFF. The variable domain in full, with the rest retrieved from reference TRBV14 and TRBJ2-1, is EAGVTQFPSHSVIEKGQTVTLRCDPISGHDNLYWYRRVMGKEIKFLLHFVKESKQDESGMPNNRFLAERTGGTYSTLKVQPAELEDSGVYFCASSPGTPRNEQFFGPGTRLTVL.

The chain carries TRBV10-3 and TRBJ1-1, with 9 bases identical to TRBD1. This CDR3 spans 14 amino acids. Germline V CDR1 and CDR2: ENHRY, SYGVKD. Losses at the gene ends were 4 bases for V and 3 bases for J; bases not matched to a gene: 3. The CDR3 loop reads CAISGQGGDTEAFF. Here the CDR3 DNA reads TGTGCCATCAGTGGACAGGGGGGGGACACTGAAGCTTTCTTT.

The chain couples TRBV25-1 to TRBJ1-4; no firm D call. CDR1 is MGHDK and CDR2 is SYGVNS in the germline V gene. CDR3 length equals 15 residues. Trimming stripped 3 bases from V and 2 bases from J, with 10 bases between. The CDR3 DNA reads TGTGCCAGCAGTGACGAAGTTATGACTAATGAAAAACTGTTTTTT. Translating it yields CASSDEVMTNEKLFF.

This chain joins TRBV7-3 and TRBJ2-1; 7 bases fit TRBD2. With 5 bases clipped from V and 4 bases from J, the junction kept 8 bases outside the gene matches. CDR3 size: 15 residues. The germline CDR1 and CDR2 sequences are SGHTA and FQGTGA. The CDR3 nucleotides are TGTGCCAGCAGCGCCGCCCCGCGGGGGTACAATGAGCAGTTCTTC. Protein: CASSAAPRGYNEQFF.

The DNA for the CDR3 is TGCAGCGGACTGCCGGGGGTAGCGGCCAATGAGCAGTTCTTC. It codes for CSGLPGVAANEQFF. J is TRBJ2-1 and V is TRBV29-1, with D possibly being TRBD2 (6 bases). V gave up 7 bases and J gave up 6 bases, with 19 bases separating them. The CDR3 runs to 14 residues. CDR1 SQVTM and CDR2 ANQGSEA come from the germline V gene.

The chain recombines TRBV29-1 with TRBJ1-2, with D possibly matching TRBD1 (5 bases). The CDR3 has 12 amino acids. Trimming left V 0 bases short and J 5 bases short, with 7 bases between. Germline lookup yields CDR1 SQVTM and CDR2 ANQGSEA. The CDR3 region is CSVEDGGYGYTF. In DNA form, the CDR3 reads TGCAGCGTTGAAGATGGGGGTTATGGCTACACCTTC.

The chain employs TRBV7-9 and TRBJ2-1, with D possibly called TRBD1 or TRBD2 (6 bases each). Germline lookup yields CDR1 SEHNR and CDR2 FQNEAQ (reference sequence). Trimming removed 6 bases at V and 5 bases at J, with 20 bases between. This CDR3 has 16 amino acids. The DNA for the CDR3 is TGTGCCAGCAGACCCCTCGGGGGCGGGCGTAACAATGAGCAGTTCTTC. Amino acid sequence: CASRPLGGGRNNEQFF.

The chain couples TRBV7-9 to TRBJ2-7, with no clear D. V was shortened by 5 bases and J by 2 bases, with 10 bases between the two germline ends. Looked up from germline, CDR1 is SEHNR and CDR2 is FQNEAQ (reference sequence). The CDR3 runs 13 residues. CDR3 loop: CASSPQWAYEQYF. CDR3 nucleotide sequence: TGTGCCAGCAGCCCCCAGTGGGCCTACGAGCAGTACTTC.

The chain carries TRBV9 and TRBJ1-2; TRBD1 is a possible D gene (6 bases). Deletions cut 0 bases from V and 13 bases from J, with 19 bases between. This CDR3 is built from 14 residues. The V gene's germline CDR1 is SGDLS and CDR2 YYNGEE. CDR3 bases: TGTGCCAGCAGCGTAGGTAGCAGCTCCTCGGGGGCCACCTTC. Translated: CASSVGSSSSGATF. The full variable domain, completed using reference TRBV9 and TRBJ1-2, is DSGVTQTPKHLITATGQRVTLRCSPRSGDLSVYWYQQSLDQGLQFLIQYYNGEERAKGNILERFSAQQFPDLHSELNLSSLELGDSALYFCASSVGSSSSGATFGSGTRLTVV.

The chain joins TRBV6-5 to TRBJ1-1, with a possible D match to TRBD1 (6 bases). The ends were cut back, 0 bases at V and 2 bases at J, with 13 bases in the middle. CDR1 MNHEY and CDR2 SVGAGI come from the germline V gene. The CDR3 runs 16 residues. CDR3 nucleotides: TGTGCCAGCAGTTACTCGTTCGGCAGGGGCAACACTGAAGCTTTCTTT. Protein sequence: CASSYSFGRGNTEAFF.

The chain joins TRBV12-3 or TRBV12-4 to TRBJ1-6; D is uncertain. This CDR3 spans 15 amino acids. The ends were cut back, 2 bases at V and 10 bases at J, with 15 bases in the middle. CDR3 protein: CASSLTGLEGSPLHF. The DNA for the CDR3 is TGTGCCAGCAGTTTAACTGGCCTCGAAGGGTCACCCCTCCACTTT.

V usage is TRBV30 and J usage is TRBJ1-2; maybe TRBD1 (5 bases). The length of the CDR3 is 13 residues. The germline V gene encodes CDR1 GTSNPN and CDR2 SVGIG (reference sequence). The ends were cut back, 0 bases at V and 10 bases at J, with 15 bases in the middle. The CDR3 spells CAWSVYGTLSYTF. The CDR3 region has the DNA TGTGCCTGGAGTGTATATGGGACCCTCTCCTACACCTTC.

The chain employs TRBV2 and TRBJ2-5; tentatively, D is TRBD1 (5 bases). This CDR3 has 11 residues. Germline V lookup: CDR1 SNHLY, CDR2 FYNNEI. Trimming left V 8 bases short and J 4 bases short, with 8 bases between. CDR3 nucleotide sequence: TGTGCCAGCGAGACAGCAGAGACCCAGTACTTC. As protein: CASETAETQYF.

This clonotype was observed a few times. V usage is TRBV7-2 and J usage is TRBJ2-5; the D call may be TRBD1 or TRBD2 (5 bases each). V was clipped by 3 bases and J by 11 bases, with 19 bases between them. Germline V lookup: CDR1 SGHTA, CDR2 FQGNSA. The CDR3 covers 14 residues. CDR3 sequence: CASSFPGRYNEQYF. The CDR3 coding sequence is TGTGCCAGCAGCTTCCCGGGACGCTACAATGAGCAGTACTTC.

This clonotype was found a few times. The DNA for the CDR3 is TGTGCCAGCAGTTTAATATTCAGCTCCTACAATGAGCAGTTCTTC. It is translated as CASSLIFSSYNEQFF. This chain uses TRBV28 with TRBJ2-1; D call uncertain. Trimming left V 2 bases short and J 0 bases short, with 8 bases between. This CDR3 has 15 amino acids. From germline, CDR1 is MDHEN and CDR2 SYDVKM.

This clonotype was counted a few times. The V call is TRBV7-2, the J call TRBJ2-3; 9 bases align to TRBD2. The ends lost 4 bases at V and 2 bases at J; junction bases unmatched: 7. The CDR3 runs 16 residues. CDR1 and CDR2 (germline): SGHTA, FQGNSA. For the CDR3, the DNA is TGTGCCAGCAGCTCTCTAGCGGGACTTACCACAGATACGCAGTATTTT. Its translation: CASSSLAGLTTDTQYF.

This chain uses TRBV20-1 with TRBJ1-1; perhaps TRBD1 as D (5 bases). The CDR3 is 15 amino acids. V shed 0 bases and J shed 8 bases, with 19 bases lying between them. CDR1 and CDR2 (germline): DFQATT, SNEGSKA (reference sequence). The CDR3 sequence: CSARDSQRDGWEAFF. CDR3 in DNA: TGCAGTGCTAGAGATTCACAGCGGGACGGCTGGGAAGCTTTCTTT.

The chain combines TRBV20-1 with TRBJ2-1; possibly TRBD1 or TRBD2 for D (5 bases each). This CDR3 region has 17 residues. Germline CDR1 reads DFQATT; CDR2 reads SNEGSKA (reference sequence). Trimming removed 0 bases at V and 0 bases at J, with 15 bases between. The chain's CDR3 is CSARDDGTGSSYNEQFF. In nucleotides, the CDR3 is TGCAGTGCTAGAGATGATGGGACGGGGAGCTCCTACAATGAGCAGTTCTTC.

This clonotype has a handful of counts. The chain is built from TRBV9 and TRBJ2-1; D possibly matches TRBD1 or TRBD2 (6 bases each). V lost 1 base and J 0 bases, leaving 8 bases between the germline ends. Germline V gene data show CDR1 as SGDLS and CDR2 as YYNGEE. The CDR3 is made up of 15 amino acids. The CDR3 sequence is CASSVSGASYNEQFF. The CDR3 DNA is TGTGCCAGCAGCGTATCGGGGGCCTCCTACAATGAGCAGTTCTTC.

The genes are TRBV6-5 and TRBJ1-1, with 9 bases lining up with TRBD1. Unmatched junction bases numbered 12, after V lost 0 bases and J lost 4 bases. CDR3 size: 18 residues. Germline-derived CDR1 and CDR2 are MNHEY and SVGAGI. In nucleotides, the CDR3 is TGTGCCAGCAGTTACTCGAGAACAGGGGGCCCCGGGGGCACTGAAGCTTTCTTT. Translating it yields CASSYSRTGGPGGTEAFF.

The chain has TRBV5-1 and TRBJ2-1; 9 bases fit TRBD2. Per germline, CDR1 SGHRS and CDR2 YFSETQ. This CDR3 has 15 residues. V gave up 0 bases and J gave up 5 bases; unmatched junction bases: 3. CDR3 region: CASSLGLADDNEQFF. The CDR3, as DNA: TGCGCCAGCAGCTTGGGACTAGCGGATGACAATGAGCAGTTCTTC.

This chain links TRBV2 with TRBJ1-5; 8 bases are shared with TRBD1. CDR3 length equals 17 residues. Germline assignment: CDR1 SNHLY and CDR2 FYNNEI. Losses at the gene ends were 5 bases for V and 0 bases for J; bases not matched to a gene: 9. The CDR3 here is CASSSGTGTNSNQPQHF. CDR3 nucleotides: TGTGCCAGCAGTTCCGGGACAGGAACGAATAGCAATCAGCCCCAGCATTTT.

The J gene is TRBJ2-7, the V gene TRBV4-2; 7 bases line up with TRBD2. The germline V gene has CDR1 LGHNA and CDR2 YNFKEQ. This CDR3 is built from 16 residues. V gave up 1 base and J gave up 2 bases; unmatched junction bases: 8. The CDR3 loop reads CASSQAPSGAPYEQYF. The CDR3 DNA follows: TGTGCCAGCAGCCAAGCACCTAGCGGAGCCCCCTACGAGCAGTACTTC.

V gene TRBV6-1 combines with J gene TRBJ2-3; TRBD1 is a possible D gene (6 bases). The CDR3 runs to 17 residues. Trimming left V 6 bases short and J 0 bases short, with 19 bases between. Germline V CDR1 and CDR2: MNHNS, SASEGT. CDR3 region: CASRQRTVSSSTDTQYF. The DNA of the CDR3 is TGTGCCAGCAGACAACGGACAGTTTCATCTAGCACAGATACGCAGTATTTT.

The chain's CDR3 is CASSQDLRPGLEGYTF. The CDR3 DNA follows: TGTGCCAGCAGCCAAGATCTTAGGCCAGGCCTCGAGGGCTACACCTTC. The chain employs TRBV3-1 and TRBJ1-2, with D unclear. The germline V gene encodes CDR1 LGHDT and CDR2 YNNKEL (reference sequence). This CDR3 has 16 amino acids. Trimming removed 0 bases at V and 8 bases at J, with 19 bases between.